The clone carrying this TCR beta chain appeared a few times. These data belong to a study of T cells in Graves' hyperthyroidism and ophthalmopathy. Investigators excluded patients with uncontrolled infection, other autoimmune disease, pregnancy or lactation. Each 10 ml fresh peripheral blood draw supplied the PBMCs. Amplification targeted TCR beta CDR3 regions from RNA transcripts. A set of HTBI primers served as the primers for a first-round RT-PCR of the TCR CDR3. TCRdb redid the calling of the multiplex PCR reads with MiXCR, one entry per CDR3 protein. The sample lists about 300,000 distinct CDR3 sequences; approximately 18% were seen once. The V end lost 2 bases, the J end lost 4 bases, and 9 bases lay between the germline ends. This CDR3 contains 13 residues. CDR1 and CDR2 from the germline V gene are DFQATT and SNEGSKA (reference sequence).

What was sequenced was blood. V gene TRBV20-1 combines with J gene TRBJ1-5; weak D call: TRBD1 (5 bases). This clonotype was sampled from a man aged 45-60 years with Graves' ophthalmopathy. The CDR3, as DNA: TGCAGTGCTAGAAGGGCAGGGAATCAGCCCCAGCATTTT. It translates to CSARRAGNQPQHF.